This T cell receptor beta chain emerged from a study of blood T cell repertoires in COVID-19. In the study overall: The cDNA or gDNA used as material had been derived from T cells, B-cell-depleted T cells, or PBMCs.

CDR3 length: 14 amino acids. The germline V gene has CDR1 GTSNPN and CDR2 SVGIG (reference sequence). J was trimmed by 9 bases and V by 2 bases; bases with no gene match: 9. The table came from immunoSEQ multiplex PCR; TCRdb's copy has only in-frame clones and leaves some out. The sample includes 100,000 to 150,000 clones, over 60% of them seen just once. This clone was found a few times. The sequence came from a woman in her 70s with acute or convalescent COVID-19. V usage is TRBV30 and J usage is TRBJ2-2; 7 bases map to TRBD1. The source material was peripheral blood. CDR3 in DNA: TGTGCCTGGAGTTACAGGGGTAGTAGACGGGAGCTGTTTTTT. It specifies CAWSYRGSRRELFF.